This T cell receptor (beta chain) stems from a study of shared clonotypes between healthy human individuals. Across the study: Each donor's CD8 memory used one plate, CD8 naive two, each CD4 subset three.

The J segment lost 10 bases and the V segment lost 3 bases, leaving 5 bases of the junction unmatched. The V gene's germline CDR1 is SGHRS and CDR2 YFSETQ. The CDR3 has 13 amino acids. Generated by immunoSEQ multiplex PCR, the TCRdb table keeps only in-frame clones and is missing some. The profile covers some 2,100,000 clones, with approximately 94% appearing a single time and roughly 0.13% taken by the ten largest. Sequencing was performed on naive CD4+ T cells sorted from blood. Subset in this sample: CD45RA+ positively selected. The sequence was collected from a man between 18 and 35 years old in good health. This chain uses TRBV5-1 with TRBJ2-3, with TRBD2 identical over 10 bases. CDR3: CASSSSGGAAQYF. For the CDR3, the DNA is TGCGCCAGCAGCTCCAGCGGGGGGGCGGCGCAGTATTTT.